This TCR beta chain was obtained from a study of cytomegalovirus exposure and HLA in healthy donors (dated by TCRdb to 2016 to 2017). Describing the broader study: According to a later analysis, one platform produced both the 100 to 150 validation repertoires and the 670 or so repertoires of the first cohort. The study was designed to test whether signatures of past pathogen exposure could be identified by cataloging public T cell receptors. Along with the roughly 710-subject first cohort, a separate validation cohort of roughly 110 different subjects was used. To predict cytomegalovirus infection status, the study combined high-throughput TCR immunosequencing, statistical association of individual TCRs with disease status, and machine learning.

The donors belonged to the validation cohort of about 130 subjects, which was separate from the roughly 700-subject first cohort. Libraries were prepared through the immunoSEQ multiplex PCR assay. Per the original workflow: To diagnose cytomegalovirus status from the catalog of TCR beta chain sequences, a statistical classification framework was built. TCRdb provides this immuneACCESS table in a form limited to in-frame rearrangements. Some clones are lacking; in checked studies, under half of them reflect an unresolved V gene, and why the rest are absent is not known. V and J calls and clone size are copied from that table; D and trimming were computed from the DNA. The sample contains approximately 200,000 clones, around 90% of them found a single time. The ten largest clones represent approximately 2.9% of the sample. Via the germline V gene, CDR1 is MNHNS and CDR2 SASEGT. There are 17 amino acids in the CDR3, from cysteine to phenylalanine inclusive. CDR3 DNA only is kept here, 51 bases in frame from base 1. Germline trimming: 3 bases from V, 0 bases from J; junction bases outside gene matches: 8.

Study-wide conclusions, independent of this receptor: A later analysis found that TCRs clustered in the first cohort also tended to co-occur in the 120 validation repertoires, with about 94% of cluster scores above 0. In vitro tests confirmed that three of the cytomegalovirus-associated TCR beta chains recognize cytomegalovirus antigens. A total of around 150 TCR beta chains were listed by the study as associated with cytomegalovirus. The authors suggested that the approach could potentially be extended to other disease states and immunological phenotypes. A later analysis lacked HLA typing for the validation cohort, so it scored co-occurrence in that cohort across all 110 or so repertoires. The classifier was reported to diagnose cytomegalovirus status with high specificity and sensitivity in both the original cohort and the validation cohort. Across donors, most TCR sequences were observed very rarely, whereas some public TCRs were present in many individuals.

For this clone: Its cognate antigen has yet to be identified. No quality values exist for individual bases; no much larger clone is one base distant.

The receptor's source is a woman aged 18-35 years in good health and CMV-seronegative. Source material: PBMCs. The sequence is built from TRBV6-1 and TRBJ2-3, with 8 middle bases fitting TRBD1. The DNA sequence is TGTGCCAGCAGTGATCAGGGGGCAGGGGCTAGCACAGATACGCAGTATTTT. It codes for CASSDQGAGASTDTQYF.